The 25 T cell receptor beta chains in this list originate from one sample, sequenced in a study of blood T cell repertoires in COVID-19. Some clones are missing from TCRdb's copy, which holds only in-frame ones; the method was immunoSEQ multiplex PCR. Found here are 50,000 to 75,000 clones, roughly 92% of them singletons; the top ten hold about 2.6%. The sequencing input was peripheral blood. The receptors originated from a man between 65 and 80 years old with active COVID-19.

This chain connects TRBV9 to TRBJ2-4, with 10 bases fitting TRBD2. Per germline, CDR1 SGDLS and CDR2 YYNGEE. CDR3 length: 17 residues. Unmatched junction bases numbered 8, after V lost 0 bases and J lost 5 bases. The CDR3 is CASSVGLAGAGENIQYF. The CDR3 nucleotides are TGTGCCAGCAGCGTAGGGCTAGCGGGGGCCGGGGAAAACATTCAGTACTTC.

The chain links TRBV19 to TRBJ2-2; the match to TRBD1 covers 7 bases. Germline V gene data show CDR1 as LNHDA and CDR2 as SQIVND (reference sequence). The CDR3 is 13 residues long. Trimming took 6 bases from V and 4 from J; bases not matched to a gene: 2. Written as DNA, the CDR3 is TGTGCCAGTAGGGGACAGTCCACCGGGGAGCTGTTTTTT. Translated, it gives CASRGQSTGELFF.

The chain is built from TRBV19 and TRBJ1-1, with D maybe TRBD1 (6 bases). V shed 5 bases and J shed 1 base, with 17 bases lying between them. From germline, CDR1 is LNHDA and CDR2 SQIVND (reference sequence). This CDR3 region has 16 residues. The CDR3 loop is CASSQKGGRGNTEAFF. CDR3 DNA: TGTGCCAGTAGTCAGAAGGGGGGGCGAGGGAACACTGAAGCTTTCTTT.

The chain uses TRBV14 and TRBJ1-5, with TRBD1 identical over 7 bases. With V trimmed by 4 bases and J by 7 bases, 7 bases remained unmatched. CDR3 size: 14 residues. Germline CDR1 and CDR2: SGHDN and FVKESK. The CDR3 protein is CASSLRGVGQPQHF. CDR3 sequence (DNA): TGTGCCAGCAGCCTCAGGGGGGTGGGGCAGCCCCAGCATTTT.

The genes are TRBV19 and TRBJ2-3; a possible D gene is TRBD1 (6 bases). V was clipped by 4 bases and J by 0 bases, with 11 bases between them. The CDR3 contains 15 residues. Germline V lookup: CDR1 LNHDA, CDR2 SQIVND (reference sequence). CDR3 amino acids: CASSKGVGSTDTQYF. DNA of the CDR3: TGTGCCAGTAGTAAGGGGGTCGGTAGCACAGATACGCAGTATTTT.

The rearrangement joins TRBV3-1 (or the pseudogene TRBV3-2) to TRBJ1-5, with 7 bases fitting TRBD1. CDR1 and CDR2 from the germline V gene are LGHDT and YNNKEL (reference sequence). With V trimmed by 4 bases and J by 3 bases, 3 bases remained unmatched. The CDR3 has 14 residues. CDR3 loop: CASSLGTVNQPQHF. CDR3 nucleotide sequence: TGTGCCAGCAGCCTAGGGACAGTCAATCAGCCCCAGCATTTT.

This clone was recorded a few times. This chain's CDR3 is CASSGPYEQYV. The CDR3 DNA sequence: TGTGCCAGCAGCGGCCCCTACGAGCAGTACGTC. The chain joins TRBV3-1 (or the pseudogene TRBV3-2) to TRBJ2-7; D gene ambiguous. The CDR3 sequence is 11 residues long. From germline, CDR1 is LGHDT and CDR2 YNNKEL (reference sequence). V was shortened by 5 bases and J by 2 bases, with 4 bases between the two germline ends.

The CDR3 here is CASSRDRNTEAFF. Written as DNA, the CDR3 is TGTGCCAGCAGCCGGGACAGGAACACTGAAGCTTTCTTT. The chain links TRBV12-3 or TRBV12-4 to TRBJ1-1; 7 nucleotides align to TRBD1. The CDR3 contains 13 residues. The trim removed 6 bases at V and 1 base at J, leaving 2 bases unmatched.

The genes are TRBV10-3 and TRBJ1-1, with 7 bases lining up with TRBD1. This CDR3 has 15 residues. Trimming at V came to 6 bases and at J to 0 bases, leaving 7 bases not matched to a gene. Germline assignment: CDR1 ENHRY and CDR2 SYGVKD. The CDR3: CAIRTGQTMNTEAFF. Here the CDR3 DNA reads TGTGCCATCAGGACAGGGCAGACCATGAACACTGAAGCTTTCTTT.

The chain is built from TRBV5-4 and TRBJ2-1; 8 nucleotides match TRBD2. The CDR3 length is 16 residues. The trim removed 5 bases at V and 0 bases at J, leaving 7 bases unmatched. Per germline, CDR1 SGHNT and CDR2 YYREEE (reference sequence). In DNA form, the CDR3 reads TGTGCCAGCAGTCCGAGCGGGGGCTTCTCCTACAATGAGCAGTTCTTC. This gives the protein CASSPSGGFSYNEQFF. Full variable domain (remainder filled in from reference TRBV5-4 and TRBJ2-1): ETGVTQSPTHLIKTRGQQVTLRCSSQSGHNTVSWYQQALGQGPQFIFQYYREEENGRGNFPPRFSGLQFPNYSSELNVNALELDDSALYLCASSPSGGFSYNEQFFGPGTRLTVL.

The chain has TRBV6-6 and TRBJ2-2; 8 positions match TRBD1. The CDR3 totals 13 residues. In germline, CDR1 is MNHNY, CDR2 SVGAGI (reference sequence). Trimming cost V 6 bases and J 8 bases; bases outside gene matches: 5. The CDR3 coding sequence is TGTGCCAGCAGGGGGACAGGTCGGGGGGAGCTGTTTTTT. Encoded protein: CASRGTGRGELFF.

The chain links TRBV27 to TRBJ1-1, with D tentatively TRBD1 (5 bases). CDR1 is MNHEY and CDR2 is SMNVEV in the germline V gene (reference sequence). The CDR3 contains 13 residues. V was trimmed by 3 bases and J by 4 bases, leaving 9 bases between them. CDR3 sequence reads: CASSFGAGTEAFF. The CDR3 DNA reads TGTGCCAGCAGTTTTGGGGCAGGCACTGAAGCTTTCTTT.

The sample holds one count of this clone. The chain uses TRBV4-3 and TRBJ2-2; perhaps TRBD1 as D (6 bases). V was clipped by 2 bases and J by 1 base, with 8 bases between them. CDR1 LGHNA and CDR2 YSLEER come from the germline V gene. CDR3 length: 15 residues. CDR3 sequence: CASSQRTENTGELFF. CDR3 DNA sequence: TGCGCCAGCAGCCAAAGGACAGAGAACACCGGGGAGCTGTTTTTT.

The genes are TRBV2 and TRBJ2-5; weak D call: TRBD1 (5 bases). Germline values: CDR1 SNHLY, CDR2 FYNNEI. Trimming pared 7 bases from V and 5 bases from J, leaving 14 bases between. The length of the CDR3 is 13 residues. The CDR3 nucleotides read TGTGCCAGCACCCAGGGCAGTTTTGAGACCCAGTACTTC. As protein: CASTQGSFETQYF.

The chain is built from TRBV6-6 and TRBJ1-1; D call uncertain. The V end was cut by 2 bases, the J end by 0 bases, with 7 bases between. This CDR3 contains 14 residues. In germline, CDR1 is MNHNY, CDR2 SVGAGI (reference sequence). The CDR3 protein is CASSYAELNTEAFF. For the CDR3, the DNA is TGTGCCAGCAGTTACGCAGAACTGAACACTGAAGCTTTCTTT.

The chain joins TRBV11-2 to TRBJ2-1, with 7 bases fitting TRBD2. The CDR3 extends over 19 amino acids. J gave up 4 bases and V 1 base, and 16 bases lay outside the gene matches. Germline V lookup: CDR1 SGHAT, CDR2 FQNNGV. CDR3 DNA: TGTGCCAGCAGCTTAGTAATAAGAAGGCGGGGGAAGGAGTACAATGAGCAGTTCTTC. This encodes CASSLVIRRRGKEYNEQFF.

The chain recombines TRBV18 with TRBJ2-3; 13 bases line up with TRBD2. V dropped 3 bases and J dropped 0; count of bases not matched to a gene: 6. The CDR3 contains 18 residues. CDR1 is KGHSH, CDR2 LQKENI, per germline. CDR3 coding DNA: TGTGCCAGCTCACCCCCCCCGGGACTAGCGGGGAGCACAGATACGCAGTATTTT. Translating gives CASSPPPGLAGSTDTQYF.

This CDR3 is CASSLDYDHTRNEQYF. CDR3 DNA: TGTGCCAGCAGCTTAGATTATGATCACACCAGGAACGAGCAGTACTTC. The chain is built from TRBV11-2 and TRBJ2-7; D unresolved. The germline V gene encodes CDR1 SGHAT and CDR2 FQNNGV. Trimming removed 0 bases from V and 5 bases from J, with 17 bases in between. The CDR3 loop spans 16 amino acids.

This clone was seen just once. As DNA, the CDR3 is TGTGCCAGCAGCTTAGTTGAGACCCCGGGTGAGACCCAGTACTTC. It codes for CASSLVETPGETQYF. This chain links TRBV7-9 with TRBJ2-5, with D hard to call. V gave up 1 base and J gave up 5 bases, with 14 bases separating them. Looked up from germline, CDR1 is SEHNR and CDR2 is FQNEAQ (reference sequence). The CDR3 extends over 15 amino acids.

There are a few counts of this clone. The chain carries TRBV14 and TRBJ1-1; D is ambiguous. The germline CDR1 and CDR2 sequences are SGHDN and FVKESK. The V and J ends lost 4 bases and 11 bases respectively, with 14 bases between them. The CDR3 spans 12 residues. CDR3 bases: TGTGCCAGCAGCCCGTCCCGGTTCGGTGCTTTCTTT. The encoded protein is CASSPSRFGAFF.

This rearrangement joins TRBV2 to TRBJ2-7; tentative D call: TRBD2 (5 bases). V was clipped by 5 bases and J by 6 bases, with 8 bases between them. The CDR3 loop spans 11 amino acids. Germline CDR1 is SNHLY and CDR2 is FYNNEI. This CDR3 is CASSRGGEQYV. The CDR3, as DNA: TGTGCCAGCAGTCGGGGTGGCGAGCAGTACGTC.

This rearrangement joins TRBV7-9 to TRBJ2-1; 9 bases fit TRBD1. V dropped 6 bases and J dropped 0; count of bases not matched to a gene: 3. The CDR3 runs to 15 residues. The germline gives CDR1 SEHNR, CDR2 FQNEAQ (reference sequence). This CDR3 is CASRGQGSSYNEQFF. The CDR3, as DNA: TGTGCCAGCAGGGGACAGGGAAGCTCCTACAATGAGCAGTTCTTC.

This sequence joins TRBV5-6 and TRBJ1-4, with 8 nucleotides matching TRBD1. The V gene end was trimmed by 3 bases and the J gene end by 7 bases; junction bases not matched to a gene: 8. Germline CDR1 reads SGHDT; CDR2 reads YYEEEE. The CDR3 sequence is 15 residues long. CDR3 nucleotide sequence: TGTGCCAGCAGCTGGACAGGGAAAGAGGGTGAAAAACTGTTTTTT. It translates to CASSWTGKEGEKLFF.

This chain joins TRBV29-1 and TRBJ2-1; 9 bases are a match to TRBD1. The CDR3 is 15 residues long. Germline trimming cut 0 bases from V and 4 bases from J; bases unmatched to any gene: 4. The germline V gene has CDR1 SQVTM and CDR2 ANQGSEA. The CDR3, as DNA: TGCAGCGTTGAAGATCCCGGACAGGGGTACAATGAGCAGTTCTTC. It yields the protein CSVEDPGQGYNEQFF.

The V and J genes are TRBV4-1 and TRBJ2-2, with D tentatively TRBD2 (6 bases). V was clipped by 1 base and J by 0 bases, with 15 bases between them. CDR1 is MGHRA and CDR2 is YSYEKL in the germline V gene. The CDR3 runs 18 residues. The chain's CDR3 is CASSQVAGQAANTGELFF. In DNA form, the CDR3 reads TGCGCCAGCAGCCAAGTCGCGGGGCAGGCCGCGAACACCGGGGAGCTGTTTTTT.